The sequence of this T cell receptor beta chain was determined in a study of CXCR3-negative and CXCR3-positive naive CD8 T cells. In the study overall: Libraries each contributed about 1.5 +/- 0.3 million TRB reads, for roughly 140 million in total. Points from the study as a whole: Naive cells used TRBV-TRBJ genes in much the same way whether CXCR3-negative or CXCR3-positive; memory cells did not. The naive subsets expressed comparable surface CD5, and the authors inferred TCR strength from TRB CDR3 properties. In CXCR3-positive naive cells, the TRB CDR3s were more hydrophobic than in CXCR3-negative naive cells.

About this clonotype itself: What it binds is unknown.

Within the CD8+ T cell compartment, naive cells were CD45RO-CCR7+CD27+CD95-. Preparation of TRB cDNA libraries relied on 5' RACE carrying UMI labels. TCRdb re-analyzed the 5' RACE reads; it lists each CDR3 protein once, without DNA. The sample data list 100,000 to 150,000 distinct CDR3 sequences. The germline V gene has CDR1 SQVTM and CDR2 ANQGSEA. The CDR3 is 12 amino acids. The sample taken for sequencing was naive CXCR3+ CD8+ T cells from blood. Subset denoted: CD45RO-CCR7+CD27+CD95- naive CD8+ T cells expressing CXCR3 (TNR3+). The V gene is TRBV29-1, the J gene TRBJ2-7; TCRdb proposes TRBD1, but this gene call is untestable without DNA. This receptor was taken from a human donor in good health. Some clones in this sample may be carry-over from other donors' samples. CDR3 protein: CSVRDKNYEQYF.